These 25 T cell receptor beta chains share one sample of origin, sequenced in a study of blood T cell repertoires in COVID-19. Measured with immunoSEQ multiplex PCR; TCRdb has only the in-frame clones, and not every one. The sample holds fewer than 200,000 clones, around 73% seen once. The sample consisted of PBMCs or T cells enriched from blood (not recorded which). The receptors stem from a woman between 50 and 59 years old who had recovered from COVID-19.

This sequence joins TRBV19 and TRBJ1-2, with TRBD1 matching over 7 bases. The J segment lost 12 bases and the V segment lost 4 bases, leaving 8 bases of the junction unmatched. Germline CDR1 LNHDA, CDR2 SQIVND (reference sequence). This CDR3 has 12 residues. CDR3: CASSTPGQRNTF. The CDR3 bases are TGTGCCAGTAGTACACCGGGACAGAGAAACACCTTC.

The CDR3 sequence is CASSAGLSNTGELFF. CDR3 in DNA: TGTGCCAGCAGCGCCGGACTGTCGAACACCGGGGAGCTGTTTTTT. The chain joins TRBV7-3 to TRBJ2-2, with D perhaps matching TRBD2 (5 bases). From germline, CDR1 is SGHTA and CDR2 FQGTGA. V was trimmed by 5 bases and J by 0 bases, leaving 10 bases between them. The CDR3 runs 15 residues.

The genes are TRBV12-5 and TRBJ2-1, with 10 positions matching TRBD2. Germline V gene data show CDR1 as LGHNT and CDR2 as FRNRAP. With V trimmed by 6 bases and J by 4 bases, 6 bases remained unmatched. The CDR3 spans 15 residues. Written as DNA, the CDR3 is TGTGCTAGTGGGTCAGGACTAGCGGATTACAATGAGCAGTTCTTC. This translates into CASGSGLADYNEQFF.

This rearrangement joins TRBV4-2 to TRBJ2-1; no clear D gene. V was clipped by 0 bases and J by 7 bases, with 10 bases between them. Germline CDR1 LGHNA, CDR2 YNFKEQ. This CDR3 has 14 residues. The chain's CDR3 is CASSQDTGVNEQFF. Written as DNA, the CDR3 is TGTGCCAGCAGCCAAGATACCGGAGTGAATGAGCAGTTCTTC.

This clone was observed a few times. This chain joins TRBV6-5 and TRBJ1-1; D is perhaps TRBD1 (5 bases). Germline V gene lookup returns CDR1 MNHEY and CDR2 SVGAGI. This CDR3 is built from 14 residues. Trimming pared 2 bases from V and 5 bases from J, leaving 12 bases between. CDR3 bases: TGTGCCAGCAGTTACAGGGGCCCGTGGACTGAAGCTTTCTTT. This translates into CASSYRGPWTEAFF.

This chain joins TRBV28 and TRBJ1-1; D is possibly TRBD1 (5 bases). The CDR3 extends over 12 amino acids. Germline V gene sequence: CDR1 MDHEN, CDR2 SYDVKM. V was trimmed by 2 bases and J by 11 bases, leaving 12 bases between them. The CDR3 sequence is CASSLGQGGAFF. In DNA form, the CDR3 reads TGTGCCAGCAGTTTAGGGCAGGGAGGGGCTTTCTTT. The full variable domain, completed using reference TRBV28 and TRBJ1-1, is DVKVTQSSRYLVKRTGEKVFLECVQDMDHENMFWYRQDPGLGLRLIYFSYDVKMKEKGDIPEGYSVSREKKERFSLILESASTNQTSMYLCASSLGQGGAFFGQGTRLTVV.

This clone has a handful of counts. The V and J genes are TRBV7-9 and TRBJ2-7, with 9 bases lining up with TRBD2. The CDR3 spans 15 residues. Germline loops: CDR1 SEHNR, CDR2 FQNEAQ (reference sequence). With V trimmed by 6 bases and J by 1 base, 7 bases remained unmatched. CDR3 sequence (DNA): TGTGCCAGCAGTCAAAATAGCGGGGGTTCCTACGAGCAGTACTTC. This encodes CASSQNSGGSYEQYF. The full variable domain, with the rest looked up from reference TRBV7-9 and TRBJ2-7, is DTGVSQNPRHKITKRGQNVTFRCDPISEHNRLYWYRQTLGQGPEFLTYFQNEAQLEKSRLLSDRFSAERPKGSFSTLEIQRTEQGDSAMYLCASSQNSGGSYEQYFGPGTRLTVT.

Here the CDR3 reads CASSLGRGSNQPQHF. The CDR3 nucleotides read TGCGCCAGCAGCTTGGGTCGGGGGAGCAATCAGCCCCAGCATTTT. This sequence joins TRBV5-1 and TRBJ1-5; tentatively, D is TRBD1 (5 bases). Deletions cut 0 bases from V and 1 base from J, with 8 bases between. The CDR3 runs to 15 residues. The germline gives CDR1 SGHRS, CDR2 YFSETQ.

The chain uses TRBV2 and TRBJ2-3; 7 bases agree with TRBD2. This CDR3 is 18 amino acids long. J was trimmed by 0 bases and V by 8 bases; bases with no gene match: 17. From germline, CDR1 is SNHLY and CDR2 FYNNEI. In DNA form, the CDR3 reads TGTGCCAGCCGGCCGGGGGGTAGCGGAGTAACTAGCACAGATACGCAGTATTTT. Protein product: CASRPGGSGVTSTDTQYF.

The rearrangement links TRBV9 to TRBJ2-5; 11 nucleotides agree with TRBD2. Trimming cost V 3 bases and J 4 bases; bases outside gene matches: 5. The CDR3 sequence is 15 residues long. Looked up from germline, CDR1 is SGDLS and CDR2 is YYNGEE. This chain's CDR3 is CASSETSGAGETQYF. CDR3 DNA: TGTGCCAGCAGCGAGACTAGCGGGGCAGGAGAGACCCAGTACTTC.

The genes are TRBV3-1 (or the pseudogene TRBV3-2) and TRBJ1-2, with a weak D call TRBD1 (5 bases). The V gene's germline CDR1 is LGHDT and CDR2 YNNKEL (reference sequence). The ends were cut back, 0 bases at V and 8 bases at J, with 13 bases in the middle. There are 14 residues in the CDR3. CDR3 DNA sequence: TGTGCCAGCAGCCAAGAGGCTATCCAGGGAGGCTACACCTTC. This encodes CASSQEAIQGGYTF.

This CDR3 reads CASTPPGGRRAEAFF. CDR3 DNA: TGTGCCAGCACCCCCCCGGGGGGGCGCAGGGCTGAAGCTTTCTTT. The V gene is TRBV28, the J gene TRBJ1-1, with a weak D call TRBD1 (6 bases). CDR1 and CDR2 from the germline V gene are MDHEN and SYDVKM. Trimming cost V 7 bases and J 6 bases, with 21 bases left between them. The CDR3 length is 15 residues.

The V and J genes are TRBV7-6 and TRBJ2-7, with D perhaps TRBD2 (5 bases). Trimming shortened V by 0 bases and J by 7 bases, and 16 bases separated the two germline ends. Germline V gives CDR1 SGHVS, CDR2 FNYEAQ. The CDR3 has 15 amino acids. The DNA for the CDR3 is TGTGCCAGCAGCTTAGCAGCGGCCCTAGTAGGGGAGCAGTACTTC. Its protein product is CASSLAAALVGEQYF. Full variable domain (missing parts from reference TRBV7-6 and TRBJ2-7): GAGVSQSPRYKVTKRGQDVALRCDPISGHVSLYWYRQALGQGPEFLTYFNYEAQQDKSGLPNDRFSAERPEGSISTLTIQRTEQRDSAMYRCASSLAAALVGEQYFGPGTRLTVT.

J is TRBJ2-7 and V is TRBV25-1; maybe TRBD1 (5 bases). Per germline, CDR1 MGHDK and CDR2 SYGVNS. This CDR3 is 14 amino acids long. V lost 3 bases, J lost 2 bases, and 11 bases lay in between. Written as DNA, the CDR3 is TGTGCCAGCAGTGAGGGGCAGATAGCCTACGAGCAGTACTTC. Protein sequence: CASSEGQIAYEQYF.

The rearrangement links TRBV28 to TRBJ2-7, with 9 bases that match TRBD1. The germline V gene encodes CDR1 MDHEN and CDR2 SYDVKM. The trim removed 6 bases at V and 4 bases at J, leaving 7 bases unmatched. The CDR3 runs to 14 residues. CDR3 DNA sequence: TGTGCCAGCAGGGGACAGGGAAAGGGGTACGAGCAGTACTTC. As protein: CASRGQGKGYEQYF.

The chain is built from TRBV5-1 and TRBJ1-1, with D perhaps TRBD1 (5 bases). The CDR3 has 14 amino acids. Between the trimmed V and J ends, which lost 0 bases and 6 bases, there was a span of 12 bases. Germline values: CDR1 SGHRS, CDR2 YFSETQ. The CDR3 coding sequence is TGCGCCAGCAGCTTGGCCCCAGGGTCGGCTGAAGCTTTCTTT. Residues: CASSLAPGSAEAFF.

V gene TRBV2 combines with J gene TRBJ2-1; 7 bases match TRBD2. The CDR3 spans 14 residues. V was pared by 6 bases and J by 7 bases, with 9 bases of the junction left unmatched. The germline CDR1 and CDR2 sequences are SNHLY and FYNNEI. CDR3 sequence (DNA): TGTGCCAGCAGGAAGCTAGCGGCGGGGAATGAGCAGTTCTTC. Its translation is CASRKLAAGNEQFF.

This clone was detected only once. This chain connects TRBV18 to TRBJ2-1; no definite D call. The CDR3 contains 12 residues. V was trimmed by 2 bases and J by 9 bases, leaving 8 bases between them. From germline, CDR1 is KGHSH and CDR2 LQKENI. The CDR3 here is CASSPATGEQFF. In DNA form, the CDR3 reads TGTGCCAGCTCACCAGCGACGGGTGAGCAGTTCTTC. The full variable domain, with the rest looked up from reference TRBV18 and TRBJ2-1, is NAGVMQNPRHLVRRRGQEARLRCSPMKGHSHVYWYRQLPEEGLKFMVYLQKENIIDESGMPKERFSAEFPKEGPSILRIQQVVRGDSAAYFCASSPATGEQFFGPGTRLTVL.

The chain uses TRBV27 and TRBJ2-1; possibly TRBD2 for D (5 bases). Germline V gene data show CDR1 as MNHEY and CDR2 as SMNVEV (reference sequence). The CDR3 length is 14 residues. V shed 5 bases and J shed 2 bases, with 10 bases lying between them. The CDR3 region is CASSPTGAYNEQFF. The DNA of the CDR3 is TGTGCCAGCAGTCCCACCGGGGCCTACAATGAGCAGTTCTTC.

The J gene is TRBJ2-7, the V gene TRBV25-1; D is undetermined. CDR3 length: 14 amino acids. Germline CDR1 reads MGHDK; CDR2 reads SYGVNS. V was shortened by 1 base and J by 2 bases, with 9 bases between the two germline ends. The CDR3 loop is CASSESNRPYEQYF. The CDR3 DNA is TGTGCCAGCAGTGAATCCAACAGACCCTACGAGCAGTACTTC.

The CDR3 is CASSVLQGHTDYGYTF. The CDR3 bases are TGTGCCAGCAGCGTACTCCAGGGCCACACTGACTATGGCTACACCTTC. The V call is TRBV7-9, the J call TRBJ1-2; TRBD1 might be the D (5 bases). CDR1 is SEHNR, CDR2 FQNEAQ, per germline (reference sequence). This CDR3 has 16 residues. V gave up 5 bases and J gave up 3 bases, with 19 bases separating them.

The chain couples TRBV28 to TRBJ2-2, with TRBD1 matching over 9 bases. Per the germline V gene, CDR1 is MDHEN and CDR2 is SYDVKM. This CDR3 is built from 15 residues. After removal of 6 bases from V and 1 base from J, the junction contained 3 bases not matched to a gene. In DNA, the CDR3 is TGTGCCAGCAGGGGGACAGGGCTGAACACCGGGGAGCTGTTTTTT. It codes for CASRGTGLNTGELFF.

Written as DNA, the CDR3 is TGCGCCAGCAGCTTGGGCTTTGGAGCTAACTATGGCTACACCTTC. It encodes CASSLGFGANYGYTF. The rearrangement links TRBV5-1 to TRBJ1-2; D unresolved. V was clipped by 0 bases and J by 0 bases, with 9 bases between them. Per the germline V gene, CDR1 is SGHRS and CDR2 is YFSETQ. The CDR3 covers 15 residues. Full variable domain (missing parts from reference TRBV5-1 and TRBJ1-2): KAGVTQTPRYLIKTRGQQVTLSCSPISGHRSVSWYQQTPGQGLQFLFEYFSETQRNKGNFPGRFSGRQFSNSRSEMNVSTLELGDSALYLCASSLGFGANYGYTFGSGTRLTVV.

This chain uses TRBV11-2 with TRBJ2-1, with D maybe TRBD2 (6 bases). The length of the CDR3 is 15 residues. Germline lookup yields CDR1 SGHAT and CDR2 FQNNGV. Trimming cost V 2 bases and J 5 bases, with 13 bases left between them. CDR3 protein: CASSLRRDRDNEQFF. CDR3 nucleotide sequence: TGTGCCAGCAGCTTAAGGCGGGACCGGGACAATGAGCAGTTCTTC.

The V and J genes are TRBV6-4 and TRBJ2-4; the match to TRBD1 covers 7 bases. With 3 bases clipped from V and 7 bases from J, the junction kept 3 bases outside the gene matches. The CDR3 has 13 residues. CDR1 MRHNA and CDR2 SNTAGT come from the germline V gene. The CDR3: CASSESQGNIQYF. DNA for the CDR3: TGTGCCAGCAGTGAGTCACAGGGGAACATTCAGTACTTC.